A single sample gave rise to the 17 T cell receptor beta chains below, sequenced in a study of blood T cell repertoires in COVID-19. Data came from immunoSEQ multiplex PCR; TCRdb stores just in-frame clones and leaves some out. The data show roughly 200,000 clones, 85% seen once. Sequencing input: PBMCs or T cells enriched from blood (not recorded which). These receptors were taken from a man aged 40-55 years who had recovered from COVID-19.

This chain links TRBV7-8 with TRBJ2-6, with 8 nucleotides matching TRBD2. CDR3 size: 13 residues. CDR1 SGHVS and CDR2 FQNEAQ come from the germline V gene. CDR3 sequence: CAAGGSGANVLTF. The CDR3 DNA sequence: TGTGCTGCGGGGGGCTCTGGGGCCAACGTCCTGACTTTC.

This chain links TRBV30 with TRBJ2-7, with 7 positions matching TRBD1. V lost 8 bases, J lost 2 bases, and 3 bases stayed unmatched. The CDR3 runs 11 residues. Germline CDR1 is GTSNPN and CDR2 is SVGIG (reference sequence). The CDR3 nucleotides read TGTGCCACGGGACAGCCCTACGAGCAGTACTTC. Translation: CATGQPYEQYF.

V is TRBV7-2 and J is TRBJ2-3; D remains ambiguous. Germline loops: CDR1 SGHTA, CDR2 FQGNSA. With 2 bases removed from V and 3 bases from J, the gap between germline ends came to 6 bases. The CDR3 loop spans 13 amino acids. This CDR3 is CASSLLRTDTQYF. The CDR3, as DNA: TGTGCCAGCAGCTTACTGAGGACAGATACGCAGTATTTT.

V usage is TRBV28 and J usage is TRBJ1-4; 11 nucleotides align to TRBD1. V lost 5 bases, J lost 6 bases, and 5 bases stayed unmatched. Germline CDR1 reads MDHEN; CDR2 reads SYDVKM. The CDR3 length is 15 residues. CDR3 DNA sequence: TGTGCCAGCAGTATCTCGGGACAGGGGGATGAAAAACTGTTTTTT. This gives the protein CASSISGQGDEKLFF.

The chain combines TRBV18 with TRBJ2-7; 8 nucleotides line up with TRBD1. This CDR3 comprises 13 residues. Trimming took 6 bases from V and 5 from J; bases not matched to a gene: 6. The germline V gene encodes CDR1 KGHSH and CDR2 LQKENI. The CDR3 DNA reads TGTGCCAGCTCCCCGGACAGGGCCGACGAGCAGTACTTC. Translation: CASSPDRADEQYF.

CDR3 region: CANLGYGRQLNQPQHF. CDR3 bases: TGCGCCAACCTGGGGTATGGGAGACAACTCAATCAGCCCCAGCATTTT. The gene calls are TRBV5-1 and TRBJ1-5, with unresolved D. The germline CDR1 and CDR2 sequences are SGHRS and YFSETQ. Trimming shortened V by 9 bases and J by 3 bases, and 22 bases separated the two germline ends. The CDR3 is made up of 16 amino acids.

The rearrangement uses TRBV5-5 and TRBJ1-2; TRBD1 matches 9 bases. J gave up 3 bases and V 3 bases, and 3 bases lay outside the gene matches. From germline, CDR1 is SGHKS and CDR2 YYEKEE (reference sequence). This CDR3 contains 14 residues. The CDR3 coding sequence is TGTGCCAGCAGCTACCGGGACAGGGACTATGGCTACACCTTC. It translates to CASSYRDRDYGYTF.

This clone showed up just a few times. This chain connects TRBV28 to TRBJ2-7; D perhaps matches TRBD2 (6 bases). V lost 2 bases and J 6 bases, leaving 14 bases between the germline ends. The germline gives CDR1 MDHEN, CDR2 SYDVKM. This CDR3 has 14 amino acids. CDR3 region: CASSLVGGGSEQYF. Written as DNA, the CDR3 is TGTGCCAGCAGTTTAGTGGGTGGGGGGAGCGAGCAGTACTTC. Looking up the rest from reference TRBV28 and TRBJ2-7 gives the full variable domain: DVKVTQSSRYLVKRTGEKVFLECVQDMDHENMFWYRQDPGLGLRLIYFSYDVKMKEKGDIPEGYSVSREKKERFSLILESASTNQTSMYLCASSLVGGGSEQYFGPGTRLTVT.

The CDR3 region has the DNA TGTGCCATTCCCGGGACTAGCGGAAACACCGGGGAGCTGTTTTTT. The encoded protein is CAIPGTSGNTGELFF. The V and J genes are TRBV10-3 and TRBJ2-2; 11 bases are shared with TRBD2. The germline V gene encodes CDR1 ENHRY and CDR2 SYGVKD. The V and J ends lost 9 bases and 2 bases, in that order; junction bases with no gene match: 5. The CDR3 is 15 residues long.

CDR3 nucleotide sequence: TGTGCCAGCAGCAATAGCGGGGCCTACAATGAGCAGTTCTTC. Amino acid sequence: CASSNSGAYNEQFF. The chain links TRBV27 to TRBJ2-1; 8 bases align to TRBD2. V lost 6 bases and J lost 2; bases outside the gene matches: 3. This CDR3 contains 14 residues. CDR1 is MNHEY and CDR2 is SMNVEV in the germline V gene (reference sequence).

The CDR3 DNA follows: TGTGCCAGCAGCTTCACCGGGAGTGAAGCTTTCTTT. Its protein product is CASSFTGSEAFF. The J gene is TRBJ1-1, the V gene TRBV14; D remains ambiguous. CDR1 and CDR2 from the germline V gene are SGHDN and FVKESK. The CDR3 length is 12 residues. The V and J ends lost 5 bases and 7 bases respectively, with 11 bases between them.

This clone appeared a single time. The CDR3 loop is CASSMGQDHEQYF. The CDR3 DNA reads TGCGCCAGCAGCATGGGACAGGACCACGAGCAGTACTTC. V gene TRBV5-1 combines with J gene TRBJ2-7; TRBD1 aligns across 8 bases. The CDR3 contains 13 residues. CDR1 SGHRS and CDR2 YFSETQ come from the germline V gene. Trimming at V came to 4 bases and at J to 5 bases, leaving 5 bases not matched to a gene.

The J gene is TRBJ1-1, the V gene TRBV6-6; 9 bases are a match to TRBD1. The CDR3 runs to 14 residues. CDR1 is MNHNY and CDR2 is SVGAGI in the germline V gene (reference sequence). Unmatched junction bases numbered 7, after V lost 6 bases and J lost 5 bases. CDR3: CASRPTGGGTEAFF. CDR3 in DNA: TGTGCCAGCAGACCCACAGGGGGCGGGACTGAAGCTTTCTTT.

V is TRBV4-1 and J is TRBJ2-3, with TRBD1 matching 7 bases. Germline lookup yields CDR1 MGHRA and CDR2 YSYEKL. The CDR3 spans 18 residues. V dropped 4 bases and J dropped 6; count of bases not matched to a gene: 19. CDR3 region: CASSLRDRNPRLGDTQYF. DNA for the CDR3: TGCGCCAGCAGCCTCCGGGACAGAAACCCTCGTCTTGGGGATACGCAGTATTTT.

The CDR3: CASSLEQKQETQYF. CDR3 nucleotides: TGTGCCAGCAGCTTAGAACAGAAACAAGAGACCCAGTACTTC. The chain couples TRBV13 to TRBJ2-5; D unclear. V lost 1 base and J lost 2, with 8 bases in between. CDR1 and CDR2 (germline): PRHDT, FYEKMQ (reference sequence). This CDR3 is 14 amino acids long.

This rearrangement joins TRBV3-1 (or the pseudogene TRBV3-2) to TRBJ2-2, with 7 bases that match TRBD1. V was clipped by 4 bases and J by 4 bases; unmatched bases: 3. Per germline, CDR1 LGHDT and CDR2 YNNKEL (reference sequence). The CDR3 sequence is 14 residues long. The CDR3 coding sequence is TGTGCCAGCAGCCCAACAGGGGTCACCGGGGAGCTGTTTTTT. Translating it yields CASSPTGVTGELFF.

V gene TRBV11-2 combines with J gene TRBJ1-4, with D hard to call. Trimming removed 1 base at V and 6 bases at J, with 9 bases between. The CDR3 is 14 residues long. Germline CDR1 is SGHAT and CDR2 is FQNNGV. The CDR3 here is CASSLGWSYEKLFF. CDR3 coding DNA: TGTGCCAGCAGCTTAGGGTGGAGCTATGAAAAACTGTTTTTT.